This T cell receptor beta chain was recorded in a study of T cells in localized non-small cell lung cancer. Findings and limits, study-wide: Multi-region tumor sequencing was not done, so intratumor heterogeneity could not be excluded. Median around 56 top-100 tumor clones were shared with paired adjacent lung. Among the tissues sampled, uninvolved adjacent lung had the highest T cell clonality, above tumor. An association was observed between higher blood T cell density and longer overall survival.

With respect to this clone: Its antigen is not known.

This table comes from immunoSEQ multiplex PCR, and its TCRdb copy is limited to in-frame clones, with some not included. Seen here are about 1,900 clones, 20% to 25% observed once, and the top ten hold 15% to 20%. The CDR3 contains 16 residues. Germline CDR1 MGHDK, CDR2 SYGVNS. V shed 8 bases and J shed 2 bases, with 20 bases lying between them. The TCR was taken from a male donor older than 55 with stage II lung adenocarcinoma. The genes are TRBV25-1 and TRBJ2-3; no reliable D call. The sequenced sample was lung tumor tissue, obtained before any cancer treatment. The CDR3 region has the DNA TGTGCCAGCGAGCCAGACACCGGAACCTTCACAGATACGCAGTATTTT. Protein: CASEPDTGTFTDTQYF.